The 18 T cell receptor beta chains reported below all come from one sample, sequenced in a study of Tregs in tolerant kidney transplant recipients. TCRdb's table, derived via immunoSEQ multiplex PCR, lists solely in-frame clones and lacks some. This table holds 60,000 to 95,000 clones, approximately 98% found once. The sample here was CD4+ T cells from blood, taken before the transplant. The receptors originated from a human donor who received a combined kidney and bone marrow transplant.

J is TRBJ2-5 and V is TRBV7-2; TRBD1 agrees at 7 bases. This CDR3 comprises 15 residues. With 6 bases clipped from V and 4 bases from J, the junction kept 11 bases outside the gene matches. Per germline, CDR1 SGHTA and CDR2 FQGNSA. Written as DNA, the CDR3 is TGTGCCAGCAGAGACAGGGATCTCCTTGGAGAGACCCAGTACTTC. This encodes CASRDRDLLGETQYF. The full variable domain, rest sourced from reference TRBV7-2 and TRBJ2-5, is GAGVSQSPSNKVTEKGKDVELRCDPISGHTALYWYRQSLGQGLEFLIYFQGNSAPDKSGLPSDRFSAERTGGSVSTLTIQRTQQEDSAVYLCASRDRDLLGETQYFGPGTRLLVL.

The J gene is TRBJ1-4, the V gene TRBV4-1; the D is unclear. The germline V gene encodes CDR1 MGHRA and CDR2 YSYEKL. Trimming took off 2 bases at V and 4 bases at J, with 11 bases between the two ends. The CDR3 is 15 amino acids. The CDR3 spells CASSQISGLNEKLFF. The CDR3 DNA sequence: TGCGCCAGCAGCCAAATTAGTGGGCTTAATGAAAAACTGTTTTTT.

The chain joins TRBV30 to TRBJ1-1; D gene uncertain. CDR3 length equals 13 residues. Germline-derived CDR1 and CDR2 are GTSNPN and SVGIG (reference sequence). Deletions cut 2 bases from V and 2 bases from J, with 9 bases between. The CDR3 DNA follows: TGTGCCTGGAGTAGGCAGGCCAACACTGAAGCTTTCTTT. Translation gives CAWSRQANTEAFF. Filled out from reference TRBV30 and TRBJ1-1, the complete variable domain reads SQTIHQWPATLVQPVGSPLSLECTVEGTSNPNLYWYRQAAGRGLQLLFYSVGIGQISSEVPQNLSASRPQDRQFILSSKKLLLSDSGFYLCAWSRQANTEAFFGQGTRLTVV.

V usage is TRBV6-5 and J usage is TRBJ2-7; TRBD2 agrees at 8 bases. The germline V gene encodes CDR1 MNHEY and CDR2 SVGAGI. V dropped 3 bases and J dropped 7; count of bases not matched to a gene: 8. The CDR3 is 14 residues long. The CDR3 sequence: CASSYFDGGGEQYF. Written as DNA, the CDR3 is TGTGCCAGCAGTTATTTCGACGGGGGGGGAGAGCAGTACTTC.

This clone was observed a single time. This chain uses TRBV6-1 with TRBJ2-3; a possible D gene is TRBD1 (6 bases). This CDR3 region has 12 residues. Germline V gene data show CDR1 as MNHNS and CDR2 as SASEGT. The V end was cut by 7 bases, the J end by 4 bases, with 9 bases between. CDR3 in DNA: TGTGCCAGCACTGGGGGCGCAGATACGCAGTATTTT. Translating gives CASTGGADTQYF.

The chain is built from TRBV9 and TRBJ2-2, with D perhaps matching TRBD2 (6 bases). Germline loops: CDR1 SGDLS, CDR2 YYNGEE. The V and J ends lost 0 bases and 3 bases respectively, with 9 bases between them. The length of the CDR3 is 15 residues. The CDR3 region is CASSVGDSYTGELFF. The CDR3 nucleotides are TGTGCCAGCAGCGTAGGGGACTCCTACACCGGGGAGCTGTTTTTT.

The chain is built from TRBV18 and TRBJ1-5, with D unclear. With 3 bases removed from V and 2 bases from J, the gap between germline ends came to 8 bases. Germline CDR1 reads KGHSH; CDR2 reads LQKENI. The CDR3 covers 14 residues. The CDR3 sequence: CASSPGTGNQPQHF. The CDR3 coding sequence is TGTGCCAGCTCACCCGGCACAGGCAATCAGCCCCAGCATTTT.

The genes are TRBV10-1 and TRBJ2-2, with D perhaps matching TRBD2 (5 bases). Between the trimmed V and J ends, which lost 7 bases and 5 bases, there was a span of 11 bases. CDR1 is WNHNN and CDR2 is SYGVQD in the germline V gene (reference sequence). This CDR3 is 13 amino acids long. The CDR3 DNA is TGCGCCAGCAATATGACTAATACCGGGGAGCTGTTTTTT. Translated, it gives CASNMTNTGELFF.

This chain joins TRBV5-4 and TRBJ2-1; 8 bases map to TRBD1. With V trimmed by 3 bases and J by 7 bases, 6 bases remained unmatched. This CDR3 comprises 14 residues. Germline V gene data show CDR1 as SGHNT and CDR2 as YYREEE (reference sequence). The CDR3 region is CASSSLDRGNEQFF. The CDR3 DNA follows: TGTGCCAGCAGCTCGCTAGACAGGGGAAATGAGCAGTTCTTC.

This chain uses TRBV6-5 with TRBJ2-7; TRBD2 matches 7 bases. The germline V gene has CDR1 MNHEY and CDR2 SVGAGI. V shed 9 bases and J 0 bases; nucleotides not matched to a gene: 8. The CDR3 runs to 14 residues. The CDR3 sequence: CASSRDYSSYEQYF. DNA for the CDR3: TGTGCCAGTTCCCGGGACTACAGCTCCTACGAGCAGTACTTC.

The J gene is TRBJ1-2, the V gene TRBV28; 9 positions agree with TRBD1. Trimming at V came to 5 bases and at J to 7 bases, leaving 5 bases not matched to a gene. The germline gives CDR1 MDHEN, CDR2 SYDVKM. The CDR3 is made up of 13 amino acids. The CDR3 loop is CASSLDRGLGYTF. In DNA form, the CDR3 reads TGTGCCAGCAGTCTGGACAGGGGTCTTGGCTACACCTTC.

The rearrangement joins TRBV5-1 to TRBJ1-1; D may be TRBD1 (5 bases). The CDR3 has 14 residues. The germline CDR1 and CDR2 sequences are SGHRS and YFSETQ. V lost 0 bases, J lost 3 bases, and 9 bases lay in between. The CDR3 here is CASSLAGGYTEAFF. In DNA, the CDR3 is TGCGCCAGCAGCTTGGCCGGGGGGTACACTGAAGCTTTCTTT.

The chain employs TRBV6-6 and TRBJ2-1, with TRBD1 matching 10 bases. Germline CDR1 MNHNY, CDR2 SVGAGI (reference sequence). The CDR3 has 15 amino acids. Losses at the gene ends were 6 bases for V and 6 bases for J; bases not matched to a gene: 8. DNA of the CDR3: TGTGCCAGCAGGCCCGGACAGGGGGGAAGCAATGAGCAGTTCTTC. Its protein is CASRPGQGGSNEQFF.

This rearrangement joins TRBV4-3 to TRBJ1-1, with 9 bases matching TRBD1. J was trimmed by 9 bases and V by 0 bases; bases with no gene match: 2. Germline CDR1 is LGHNA and CDR2 is YSLEER. The CDR3 is 13 amino acids. As DNA, the CDR3 is TGCGCCAGCAGCCAAGATCACAGGGGGCAAGCTTTCTTT. This codes for CASSQDHRGQAFF.

The chain combines TRBV30 with TRBJ2-2; D remains ambiguous. The V end was cut by 0 bases, the J end by 4 bases, with 9 bases between. This CDR3 comprises 14 residues. The V gene's germline CDR1 is GTSNPN and CDR2 SVGIG (reference sequence). CDR3 sequence reads: CAWSVEASTGELFF. The CDR3 DNA reads TGTGCCTGGAGTGTTGAGGCCTCCACCGGGGAGCTGTTTTTT.

Of note for this clone: Other DNA sequences in this sample translate to the same CDR3. The V call is TRBV5-1, the J call TRBJ2-5; TRBD1 matches at 9 bases. The CDR3 has 15 amino acids. CDR1 and CDR2 (germline): SGHRS, YFSETQ. The ends lost 4 bases at V and 2 bases at J; junction bases unmatched: 6. This CDR3 is CASSGRDRVQETQYF. The CDR3 DNA reads as TGCGCCAGCAGCGGCCGGGACAGGGTACAAGAGACCCAGTACTTC.

The chain joins TRBV11-2 to TRBJ2-5; no clear D gene. This CDR3 spans 14 amino acids. Germline CDR1 is SGHAT and CDR2 is FQNNGV. The germline V and J ends were trimmed by 2 bases and 5 bases, with 12 bases remaining between them. The CDR3 sequence is CASSLRLVSETQYF. In DNA, the CDR3 is TGTGCCAGCAGCTTACGTTTAGTCTCGGAGACCCAGTACTTC.

The V call is TRBV11-2, the J call TRBJ2-3; TRBD1 matches at 9 bases. Germline loops: CDR1 SGHAT, CDR2 FQNNGV. Trimming took 3 bases from V and 3 from J; bases not matched to a gene: 1. The CDR3 has 14 residues. CDR3 residues: CASSFGQGTDTQYF. The CDR3 nucleotides read TGTGCCAGCAGCTTCGGACAGGGGACAGATACGCAGTATTTT.